The 6 T cell receptor beta chains given below trace back to one sample, sequenced in a study of CD8 T cells in ankylosing spondylitis. Whole-study findings and limits: Characteristic of ankylosing spondylitis blood, it appeared, was a TCR beta motif comprising eight highly homologous variants.

Their recognized antigens are unknown. TCRdb analysed the 5' RACE reads with MiXCR anew, one entry per CDR3 protein. The sample lists almost 400,000 distinct CDR3 sequences; about a fifth were seen once. The sample comprised blood, either unsorted or a sorted T cell fraction (not recorded which). These receptors all stem from a male donor with ankylosing spondylitis.

In this sample, this clonotype turned up a few times. V gene TRBV20-1 combines with J gene TRBJ2-7; tentative D call: TRBD2 (6 bases). Germline V gene data show CDR1 as DFQATT and CDR2 as SNEGSKA (reference sequence). The CDR3 is 12 residues long. Trimming stripped 7 bases from V and 0 bases from J, with 10 bases between. CDR3 sequence reads: CSVLGGSYEQYF. The CDR3 nucleotides read TGCAGTGTCCTCGGGGGCTCCTACGAGCAGTACTTC.

There are a few counts of this clonotype. This rearrangement joins TRBV25-1 to TRBJ1-6; D remains ambiguous. V was cut by 2 bases and J by 7 bases, with 12 bases left in between. The germline gives CDR1 MGHDK, CDR2 SYGVNS. This CDR3 has 15 residues. The CDR3 reads CASSELAGVNSPLHF. DNA for the CDR3: TGTGCCAGCAGTGAACTAGCAGGTGTCAATTCACCCCTCCACTTT.

The chain has TRBV6-2 or TRBV6-3 and TRBJ2-1; 8 positions agree with TRBD2. From germline, CDR1 is MNHEY and CDR2 SVGEGT. After removal of 7 bases from V and 7 bases from J, the junction contained 9 bases not matched to a gene. The CDR3 is 14 amino acids. Written as DNA, the CDR3 is TGTGCCAGCAATTCCGGGACTAGGGTGAATGAGCAGTTCTTC. It yields the protein CASNSGTRVNEQFF.

The CDR3 loop is CASSPRGGAGGSYNEQFF. Here the CDR3 DNA reads TGCGCCAGCAGCCCGAGAGGGGGAGCGGGAGGCTCCTACAATGAGCAGTTCTTC. The chain employs TRBV4-3 and TRBJ2-1; 9 bases map to TRBD2. V was clipped by 4 bases and J by 0 bases; unmatched bases: 10. Germline lookup yields CDR1 LGHNA and CDR2 YSLEER. The CDR3 is 18 amino acids.

This clonotype appeared a few times. The CDR3 region has the DNA TGTGCCAGCAGTTTTAGGTCCGGTCGGGACCCTGAAGCTTTCTTT. Protein sequence: CASSFRSGRDPEAFF. V is TRBV12-3 or TRBV12-4 and J is TRBJ1-1; TRBD1 is a possible D gene (5 bases). The V and J ends lost 3 bases and 6 bases respectively, with 17 bases between them. The CDR3 is 15 residues long.

This clonotype was observed a handful of times. The chain combines TRBV9 with TRBJ1-2; 8 bases match TRBD1. The CDR3 runs 16 residues. CDR1 is SGDLS, CDR2 YYNGEE, per germline. V was clipped by 3 bases and J by 8 bases; unmatched bases: 15. Here the CDR3 DNA reads TGTGCCAGCAGCGCCGGACAGGGAGGTTACTATGGCGGCTACACCTTC. Translated, it gives CASSAGQGGYYGGYTF.